The present T cell receptor beta chain was sequenced within a study of siplizumab effects on memory and regulatory T cells. Using immunoSEQ multiplex PCR, the repertoire was profiled, and TCRdb retains in-frame clones only, with some absent. Of 90,000 to 120,000 clones listed, about 91% are singletons. Germline CDR1 is MNHNY and CDR2 is SVGAGI (reference sequence). This CDR3 contains 14 residues. V was shortened by 2 bases and J by 5 bases, with 13 bases between the two germline ends. Overall study findings and caveats: Roughly 80-96% of proliferating CD4+ or CD8+ clones lacked a naive or memory phenotype that could be assigned.

About this clone itself: The antigen remains unidentified.

Sequenced: CD4+ T cells sorted from blood. This sequence joins TRBV6-6 and TRBJ2-7, with D tentatively TRBD2 (6 bases). This sequence was found in a human donor in good health. Some clones in this sample may be carry-over from other donors' samples. This chain's CDR3 is CASSYRATRNEQYF. The CDR3 nucleotides are TGTGCCAGCAGTTACAGGGCGACTAGAAACGAGCAGTACTTC.